This T cell receptor (beta chain) comes out of a study of T cell responses to AZD1222 COVID-19 vaccine. This table comes from immunoSEQ multiplex PCR, and its TCRdb copy is limited to in-frame clones, with some not included. The sample holds roughly 130,000 clones; roughly 87% are singletons and the top ten take approximately 1.6%. CDR1 and CDR2 (germline): MRHNA, SNTAGT. The V end lost 6 bases, the J end lost 3 bases, and 18 bases lay between the germline ends. The CDR3 is 16 amino acids. The receptor comes from an adult in good health. The chain links TRBV6-4 to TRBJ2-1; tentatively, D is TRBD2 (6 bases). Sequences were derived from peripheral blood, sampled on day 0 of AZD1222 vaccination. In nucleotides, the CDR3 is TGTGCCAGCAGCCCCCGAGGGGCGGGAAACTACAATGAGCAGTTCTTC. Translation: CASSPRGAGNYNEQFF.